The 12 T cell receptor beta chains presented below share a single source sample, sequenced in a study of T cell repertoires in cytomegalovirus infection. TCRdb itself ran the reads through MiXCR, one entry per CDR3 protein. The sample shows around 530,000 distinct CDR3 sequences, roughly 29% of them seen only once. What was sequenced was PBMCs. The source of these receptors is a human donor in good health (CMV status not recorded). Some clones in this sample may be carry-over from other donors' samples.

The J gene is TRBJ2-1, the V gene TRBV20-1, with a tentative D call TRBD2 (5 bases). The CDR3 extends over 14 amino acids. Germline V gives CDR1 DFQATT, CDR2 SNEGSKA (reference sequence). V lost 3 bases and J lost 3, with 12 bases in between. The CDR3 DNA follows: TGCAGTGCTAGTCGGGAACTTGACTACAATGAGCAGTTCTTC. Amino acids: CSASRELDYNEQFF.

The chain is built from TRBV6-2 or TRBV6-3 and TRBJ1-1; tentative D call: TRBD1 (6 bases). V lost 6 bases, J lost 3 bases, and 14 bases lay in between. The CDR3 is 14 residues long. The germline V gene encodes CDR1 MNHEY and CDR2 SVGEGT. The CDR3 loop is CASRSGTSDTEAFF. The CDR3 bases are TGTGCCAGCAGATCCGGGACATCCGACACTGAAGCTTTCTTT.

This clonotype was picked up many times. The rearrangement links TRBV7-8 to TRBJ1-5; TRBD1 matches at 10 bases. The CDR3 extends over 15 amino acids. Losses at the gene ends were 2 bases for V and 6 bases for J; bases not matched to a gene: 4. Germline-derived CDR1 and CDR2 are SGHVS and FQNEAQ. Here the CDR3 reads CASSLRTGGTQPQHF. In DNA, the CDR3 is TGTGCCAGCAGCTTACGGACAGGGGGGACTCAGCCCCAGCATTTT.

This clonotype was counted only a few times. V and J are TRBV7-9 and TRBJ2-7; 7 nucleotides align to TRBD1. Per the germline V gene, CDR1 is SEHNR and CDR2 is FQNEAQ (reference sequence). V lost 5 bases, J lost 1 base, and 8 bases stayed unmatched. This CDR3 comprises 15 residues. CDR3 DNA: TGTGCCAGCAGCCCCGGACAGGCTAGATCCTACGAGCAGTACTTC. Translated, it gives CASSPGQARSYEQYF.

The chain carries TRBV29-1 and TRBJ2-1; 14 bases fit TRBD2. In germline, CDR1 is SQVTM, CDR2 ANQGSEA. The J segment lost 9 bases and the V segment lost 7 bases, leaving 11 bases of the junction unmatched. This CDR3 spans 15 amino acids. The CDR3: CSGGLAGGGKGEQFF. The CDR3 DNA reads TGCAGCGGTGGACTAGCGGGAGGAGGTAAAGGTGAGCAGTTCTTC.

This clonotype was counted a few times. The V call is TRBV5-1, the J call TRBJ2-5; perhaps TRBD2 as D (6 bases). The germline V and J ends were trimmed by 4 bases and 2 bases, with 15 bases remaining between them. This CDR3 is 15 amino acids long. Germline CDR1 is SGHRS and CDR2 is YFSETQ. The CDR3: CASSGSGTRQETQYF. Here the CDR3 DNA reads TGCGCCAGCAGCGGGTCCGGGACTCGTCAAGAGACCCAGTACTTC.

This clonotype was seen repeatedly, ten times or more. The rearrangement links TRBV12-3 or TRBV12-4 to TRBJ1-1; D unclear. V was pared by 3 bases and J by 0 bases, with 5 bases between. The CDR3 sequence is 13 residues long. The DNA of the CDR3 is TGTGCCAGCAGTTTCAGTGTGAACACTGAAGCTTTCTTT. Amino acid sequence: CASSFSVNTEAFF.

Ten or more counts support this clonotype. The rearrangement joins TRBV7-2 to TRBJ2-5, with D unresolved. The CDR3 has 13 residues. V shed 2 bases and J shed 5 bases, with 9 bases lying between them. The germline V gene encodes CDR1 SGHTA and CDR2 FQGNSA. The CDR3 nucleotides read TGTGCCAGCAGCTTAATCGGCAGGGAGACCCAGTACTTC. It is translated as CASSLIGRETQYF.

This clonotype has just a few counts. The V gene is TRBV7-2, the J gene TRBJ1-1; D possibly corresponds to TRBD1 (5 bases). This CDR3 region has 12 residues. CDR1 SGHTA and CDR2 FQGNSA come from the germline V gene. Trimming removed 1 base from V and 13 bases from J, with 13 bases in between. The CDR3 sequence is CASSLGGRHGFF. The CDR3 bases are TGTGCCAGCAGCTTAGGGGGACGACACGGTTTCTTT.

CDR3 residues: CASSLRLQNTGELFF. CDR3 bases: TGTGCCAGCAGTTTGCGTTTGCAGAACACCGGGGAGCTGTTTTTT. This chain connects TRBV27 to TRBJ2-2, with no clear D. V was clipped by 3 bases and J by 1 base, with 9 bases between them. The CDR3 is 15 residues long. Germline values: CDR1 MNHEY, CDR2 SMNVEV (reference sequence).

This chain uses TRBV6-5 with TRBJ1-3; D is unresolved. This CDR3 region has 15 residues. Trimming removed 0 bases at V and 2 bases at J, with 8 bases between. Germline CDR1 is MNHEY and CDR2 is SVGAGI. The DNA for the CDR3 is TGTGCCAGCAGTTACTCGAGCAGGCCTGGAAACACCATATATTTT. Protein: CASSYSSRPGNTIYF.

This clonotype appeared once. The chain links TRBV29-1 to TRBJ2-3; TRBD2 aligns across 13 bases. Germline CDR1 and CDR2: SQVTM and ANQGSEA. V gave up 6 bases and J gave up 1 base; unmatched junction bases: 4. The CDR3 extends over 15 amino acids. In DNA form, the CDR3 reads TGCAGCGTAGGGGGACTAGCGGGGCGCACAGATACGCAGTATTTT. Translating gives CSVGGLAGRTDTQYF.